This T cell receptor beta chain originates from a study of T cells expressing NK-cell markers. For TCR beta, cDNA was produced by 5'RACE template switching with UMIs. No DNA is given; TCRdb re-called the 5' RACE reads and lists each CDR3 protein once. Reported are 300,000 to 500,000 distinct CDR3 sequences; the ten largest clones contain roughly a tenth. The sequence was obtained from a woman aged 45-65 years in good health. Sequencing input: blood T cells: a sorted CD56 or NKG2C T cell subset, CD4+ or CD8+ T cells, or bulk PBMC T cells (not recorded which).

CDR3 sequence reads: CASSADALSTDTQYF. The chain carries TRBV6-5 and TRBJ2-3; the TCRdb D gene call, TRBD1, has no DNA to confirm it. Germline CDR1 and CDR2: MNHEY and SVGAGI. The length of the CDR3 is 15 residues.